Listed below are T cell receptor beta chains from one sample, sequenced in a study of T-cell reconstitution after alpha-beta-depleted transplantation in children. TCRdb used MiXCR to reprocess the PCR reads, holding one entry per CDR3 protein. The data contain hundreds of thousands of distinct CDR3 sequences, approximately 16% of them seen just once; the ten biggest clones take up 1.1%. The input for sequencing was PBMCs from the stem cell graft donor, taken from the stem cell graft. These receptors were taken from a human donor who donated a stem cell graft to a child with acute myeloid leukemia. Both conserved end residues are part of each CDR3. The D gene is left open where the match is weak. Clone size is shown for a subset of rows, as once, few, many or a class of expanded clone.

CDR3 protein,CDR3 DNA,J gene,V gene,clone size,D gene
CASSLQGVGEKLFF,TGTGCCAGCAGCTTACAGGGTGTCGGTGAAAAACTGTTTTTT,TRBJ1-4,TRBV7-2,many,-
CASTPEGVETQYF,TGTGCCAGCACCCCTGAGGGGGTTGAGACCCAGTACTTC,TRBJ2-5,TRBV7-6,few,-
CASSSPGYNEKLFF,TGTGCCAGCAGCTCACCGGGATATAATGAAAAACTGTTTTTT,TRBJ1-4,TRBV9,many,-
CASSLQGVATDTQYF,TGCGCCAGCAGCTTACAGGGGGTGGCCACAGATACGCAGTATTTT,TRBJ2-3,TRBV5-1,-,TRBD1
CASSLAFGKVAKNIQYF,TGTGCCAGCAGCTTAGCGTTTGGTAAAGTAGCCAAAAACATTCAGTACTTC,TRBJ2-4,TRBV7-8,many,-
CSVGVERPAGFSYNEQFF,TGCAGCGTTGGGGTGGAGCGACCGGCAGGTTTCTCCTACAATGAGCAGTTCTTC,TRBJ2-1,TRBV29-1,many,-
CSARDRDRGGSTEAFF,TGCAGTGCTAGAGATAGGGACAGGGGCGGGAGCACTGAAGCTTTCTTT,TRBJ1-1,TRBV20-1,-,TRBD1
CASSPQGDRGPSQPQHF,TGCGCCAGCAGCCCTCAGGGGGACAGGGGTCCAAGTCAGCCCCAGCATTTT,TRBJ1-5,TRBV4-1,-,TRBD1
CSVEGWGPQGTGELFF,TGCAGCGTTGAAGGGTGGGGTCCTCAAGGCACCGGGGAGCTGTTTTTT,TRBJ2-2,TRBV29-1,many,-
CAWAPGSSYEQYF,TGTGCCTGGGCACCTGGGAGCTCCTACGAGCAGTACTTC,TRBJ2-7,TRBV30,-,-
CASTSQRTGDYEQYF,TGTGCCAGCACCTCCCAAAGGACAGGGGACTACGAGCAGTACTTC,TRBJ2-7,TRBV25-1,-,TRBD1
CASSMGRFEAFF,TGTGCCAGCAGTATGGGACGGTTTGAAGCTTTCTTT,TRBJ1-1,TRBV12-3/TRBV12-4,many,-
CASSPRQGRVETQYF,TGTGCCAGCAGCCCTCGACAGGGGAGGGTAGAGACCCAGTACTTC,TRBJ2-5,TRBV12-3/TRBV12-4,many,-
CASRGGLEGPKTQYF,TGTGCCAGCAGGGGGGGACTAGAGGGTCCCAAGACCCAGTACTTC,TRBJ2-5,TRBV6-1,many,TRBD2
CASPRAEQFF,TGCGCCAGCCCAAGGGCTGAGCAGTTCTTC,TRBJ2-1,TRBV10-1,-,-
CASSVEISGGHNEQFF,TGTGCCAGCAGCGTAGAAATTAGCGGGGGGCACAATGAGCAGTTCTTC,TRBJ2-1,TRBV9,-,TRBD2
CASSPFGGSPNTGELFF,TGTGCCAGCAGCCCCTTCGGGGGATCTCCGAACACCGGGGAGCTGTTTTTT,TRBJ2-2,TRBV7-9,-,-
CASSLVGPGQGTDTQYF,TGCGCCAGCAGCTTGGTGGGACCGGGACAGGGTACAGATACGCAGTATTTT,TRBJ2-3,TRBV5-1,-,TRBD1
CASSLRYSVGLNTEAFF,TGTGCCAGCAGCTTACGCTACTCGGTGGGATTGAACACTGAAGCTTTCTTT,TRBJ1-1,TRBV7-2,-,-
CASSSVRQALSYEQYF,TGTGCCAGCAGCTCTGTTCGACAGGCTCTTTCCTACGAGCAGTACTTC,TRBJ2-7,TRBV7-2,many,-
CASSWGQGAANEKLFF,TGCGCCAGCAGCTGGGGACAGGGGGCGGCTAATGAAAAACTGTTTTTT,TRBJ1-4,TRBV5-1,-,TRBD1
CASSLPYTDTQYF,TGTGCCAGCAGCTTGCCTTACACAGATACGCAGTATTTT,TRBJ2-3,TRBV7-2,few,-
CASSQRQADTEAFF,TGCGCCAGCAGCCAAAGACAGGCGGACACTGAAGCTTTCTTT,TRBJ1-1,TRBV5-1,many,-
CSASGGVLYQETQYF,TGCAGTGCTAGCGGCGGGGTCTTGTACCAAGAGACCCAGTACTTC,TRBJ2-5,TRBV20-1,medium-sized,-
CASGEREQFF,TGTGCCAGCGGAGAGCGTGAGCAGTTCTTC,TRBJ2-1,TRBV27,-,-
CATSRVLADIDFGYTF,TGTGCCACCAGCAGAGTTCTAGCGGACATTGATTTTGGCTACACCTTC,TRBJ1-2,TRBV15,few,-
CASRPGTGDYGYTF,TGTGCCAGCAGACCCGGGACAGGAGACTATGGCTACACCTTC,TRBJ1-2,TRBV6-1,many,TRBD1
CASSPLAGTTRGNEQFF,TGTGCCAGCAGTCCTCTAGCGGGGACTACAAGGGGCAATGAGCAGTTCTTC,TRBJ2-1,TRBV12-3/TRBV12-4,-,TRBD2
CSARGSGVGFF,TGCAGTGCTAGAGGTTCCGGGGTAGGTTTCTTT,TRBJ1-1,TRBV20-1,-,-
CSARLRGLYQETQYF,TGCAGTGCTAGACTTAGGGGTTTGTACCAAGAGACCCAGTACTTC,TRBJ2-5,TRBV20-1,few,-
CAIKGQNSGNTIYF,TGTGCCATCAAAGGGCAGAACTCTGGAAACACCATATATTTT,TRBJ1-3,TRBV10-3,few,-
CAWTMGSYNEQFF,TGTGCCTGGACGATGGGTTCCTACAATGAGCAGTTCTTC,TRBJ2-1,TRBV30,many,-
CSVEDKVRGPGELFF,TGCAGCGTTGAAGATAAGGTCAGGGGGCCCGGGGAGCTGTTTTTT,TRBJ2-2,TRBV29-1,-,TRBD1
CASSHPNLAAGSYNEQFF,TGTGCCAGCAGCCACCCCAACCTAGCGGCGGGCTCCTACAATGAGCAGTTCTTC,TRBJ2-1,TRBV4-2,few,TRBD2
CASSYSTEQGASETQYF,TGTGCCAGCAGTTACTCTACAGAACAGGGGGCAAGTGAGACCCAGTACTTC,TRBJ2-5,TRBV6-7,-,TRBD1
CSAQAGVDTIYF,TGCAGTGCTCAGGCAGGGGTGGACACCATATATTTT,TRBJ1-3,TRBV20-1,many,-
CASRTGGANVLTF,TGTGCCAGCCGTACTGGTGGGGCCAACGTCCTGACTTTC,TRBJ2-6,TRBV12-3/TRBV12-4,-,-
CSARTGGYQPQHF,TGCAGTGCTAGGACAGGGGGGTATCAGCCCCAGCATTTT,TRBJ1-5,TRBV20-1,many,TRBD1
CAISERQGEGYTF,TGTGCCATCAGTGAGAGACAGGGTGAAGGCTACACCTTC,TRBJ1-2,TRBV10-3,many,TRBD1
CASSLRGDQKETQYF,TGTGCCAGCAGCTTACGGGGCGACCAAAAAGAGACCCAGTACTTC,TRBJ2-5,TRBV13,few,-
CSAQVPGWDTEAFF,TGCAGTGCCCAGGTTCCGGGTTGGGACACTGAAGCTTTCTTT,TRBJ1-1,TRBV20-1,few,-
CSVEDQQGMNTEAFF,TGCAGCGTTGAAGATCAACAGGGAATGAACACTGAAGCTTTCTTT,TRBJ1-1,TRBV29-1,many,-
CASRFGRNYGYTF,TGTGCCAGCAGATTCGGACGGAACTATGGCTACACCTTC,TRBJ1-2,TRBV6-2/TRBV6-3,many,-
CASSRQGRGYGYTF,TGTGCCAGCAGCCGACAGGGCCGTGGGTATGGCTACACCTTC,TRBJ1-2,TRBV12-3/TRBV12-4,many,TRBD1
CASSLIPRDSNEQFF,TGCGCCAGCAGCTTGATCCCCCGGGACAGCAATGAGCAGTTCTTC,TRBJ2-1,TRBV5-1,-,TRBD1
CASTLITPARGTGELFF,TGTGCCAGCACCCTCATAACCCCGGCTAGGGGTACCGGGGAGCTGTTTTTT,TRBJ2-2,TRBV5-5,few,-
CASSFGAGGPNEQFF,TGTGCCAGCAGCTTCGGAGCGGGGGGGCCAAATGAGCAGTTCTTC,TRBJ2-1,TRBV11-2,-,TRBD2
CSARVTGTKETQYF,TGCAGTGCTAGAGTCACCGGGACCAAAGAGACCCAGTACTTC,TRBJ2-5,TRBV20-1,-,-
CASSLRTAFRNSYEQYF,TGTGCCAGCAGCTTACGGACAGCTTTTCGCAACTCCTACGAGCAGTACTTC,TRBJ2-7,TRBV7-9,-,-
CASSLRPGTGELFF,TGTGCCAGCAGCTTAAGGCCAGGGACCGGGGAGCTGTTTTTT,TRBJ2-2,TRBV7-3,few,-
CSASGAVLSETQYF,TGCAGTGCTAGTGGGGCAGTTTTATCGGAGACCCAGTACTTC,TRBJ2-5,TRBV20-1,many,-
CASSLDSSGGRTDTQYF,TGTGCCAGCAGCCTAGACTCTAGCGGGGGGAGGACAGATACGCAGTATTTT,TRBJ2-3,TRBV11-3,once,TRBD2
CASSPRSENYGYTF,TGTGCCAGCTCACCACGGTCAGAAAACTATGGCTACACCTTC,TRBJ1-2,TRBV18,-,-
CASSPEYWKAFF,TGTGCCAGCAGCCCGGAGTATTGGAAAGCTTTCTTT,TRBJ1-1,TRBV12-3/TRBV12-4,-,-
CSARGQGSYEQYF,TGCAGTGCTAGAGGGCAGGGCAGCTACGAGCAGTACTTC,TRBJ2-7,TRBV20-1,many,-
CSGGSNTGELFF,TGCAGCGGGGGCTCGAACACCGGGGAGCTGTTTTTT,TRBJ2-2,TRBV20-1,-,-